Listed below are T cell receptor beta chains from one sample, sequenced in a study of T cells in Graves' hyperthyroidism and ophthalmopathy. TCRdb reprocessed the multiplex PCR reads with MiXCR, giving one entry per CDR3 protein. This sample yields about 520,000 distinct CDR3 sequences, of which approximately 24% are seen a single time; roughly 12% belongs to the top ten. Specimen: blood. These receptors were collected from a woman in her twenties or thirties with Graves' ophthalmopathy. Both conserved end residues are part of each CDR3. A D gene is named only where the DNA matches it firmly. A clone size is listed for some rows: how often the clone was seen (once, few, many), or a class if it is expanded.

CDR3aa	CDR3nt	v_gene	j_gene	abundance	d_gene
CASSERQEPYSNQPQHF	TGCGCCAGCAGTGAGAGACAGGAACCCTATAGCAATCAGCCCCAGCATTTT	TRBV10-1	TRBJ1-5	many	NA
CSAGTGTGGIGTEAFF	TGCAGTGCTGGCACCGGGACAGGGGGAATCGGCACTGAAGCTTTCTTT	TRBV20-1	TRBJ1-1	many	TRBD1
CASSPGLHEQYF	TGTGCCAGCAGCCCTGGACTCCACGAGCAGTACTTC	TRBV7-8	TRBJ2-7	many	NA
CASSTGQLSGNTIYF	TGCGCCAGCAGCACGGGACAGCTCTCTGGAAACACCATATATTTT	TRBV5-1	TRBJ1-3	many	TRBD1
CASSSGLSQETQYF	TGTGCCAGCAGCTCTGGACTTTCCCAAGAGACCCAGTACTTC	TRBV28	TRBJ2-5	many	NA
CASCAGGDRGRYEQYF	TGTGCCAGTTGCGCCGGGGGAGACAGGGGTCGATACGAGCAGTACTTC	TRBV28	TRBJ2-7	NA	TRBD1
CASRGAGTNYGYTF	TGTGCCAGCAGGGGAGCAGGGACTAACTATGGCTACACCTTC	TRBV6-1	TRBJ1-2	many	NA
CASTLLGRGYEQYF	TGCGCCAGCACCTTGTTGGGCAGGGGCTACGAGCAGTACTTC	TRBV10-2	TRBJ2-7	few	NA
CASSQDGRWKQPQHF	TGTGCCAGCAGCCAAGATGGAAGGTGGAAGCAGCCCCAGCATTTT	TRBV14	TRBJ1-5	many	NA
CASSYPAGSYEQYF	TGTGCCAGCAGTTACCCGGCGGGCTCCTACGAGCAGTACTTC	TRBV6-2/TRBV6-3	TRBJ2-7	NA	NA
CSVEDQAGERTHYEQYF	TGCAGCGTTGAAGATCAGGCGGGGGAGCGAACACACTACGAGCAGTACTTC	TRBV29-1	TRBJ2-7	NA	TRBD2
CAISDGQGRNQPQHF	TGTGCCATCAGTGACGGACAGGGTCGCAATCAGCCCCAGCATTTT	TRBV10-3	TRBJ1-5	once	TRBD1
CASRGTGELFF	TGTGCCAGCAGGGGGACCGGGGAGCTGTTTTTT	TRBV12-3/TRBV12-4	TRBJ2-2	many	NA
CASSQFGAAGNQPQHF	TGTGCCAGCAGCCAGTTCGGAGCGGCGGGCAATCAGCCCCAGCATTTT	TRBV11-1	TRBJ1-5	many	NA
CSAPITAGGDYEQYF	TGCAGTGCTCCCATAACAGCGGGAGGGGATTACGAGCAGTACTTC	TRBV20-1	TRBJ2-7	NA	TRBD2
CASSEGQGGRTNTEAFF	TGTGCCAGCAGTGAAGGACAGGGCGGTCGGACGAACACTGAAGCTTTCTTT	TRBV9	TRBJ1-1	many	TRBD1
CASSYPDRRGNYGYTF	TGTGCCAGCAGCTACCCGGACAGGAGGGGAAACTATGGCTACACCTTC	TRBV13	TRBJ1-2	many	TRBD1
CATSRVRGGGQETQYF	TGTGCCACCAGCAGAGTCCGCGGGGGAGGCCAAGAGACCCAGTACTTC	TRBV15	TRBJ2-5	many	TRBD2
CASSLQGGAGQPQHF	TGTGCCAGCAGCCTACAGGGGGGAGCCGGTCAGCCCCAGCATTTT	TRBV7-9	TRBJ1-5	many	TRBD1
CASSLTGEANYGYTF	TGTGCCAGCAGCCTTACAGGAGAAGCTAACTATGGCTACACCTTC	TRBV3-1	TRBJ1-2	NA	NA
CASSQRTAFYEQYF	TGTGCCAGCAGTCAAAGGACAGCTTTCTACGAGCAGTACTTC	TRBV7-2	TRBJ2-7	NA	NA
CASSLGTSGVYEQYF	TGTGCCAGCAGTCTAGGGACTAGCGGGGTATACGAGCAGTACTTC	TRBV27	TRBJ2-7	few	TRBD2
CASSALDRGLRNTIYF	TGTGCCAGCAGTGCCTTGGACAGGGGGCTTAGAAACACCATATATTTT	TRBV2	TRBJ1-3	many	TRBD1
CASSFTGPRNTEAFF	TGCGCCAGCAGCTTTACAGGGCCCAGGAACACTGAAGCTTTCTTT	TRBV5-1	TRBJ1-1	NA	NA
CSADRRDGLTEAFF	TGCAGTGCTGATCGTAGGGACGGACTCACTGAAGCTTTCTTT	TRBV20-1	TRBJ1-1	many	NA
CSAKGGLAAQETQYF	TGCAGTGCTAAAGGCGGGTTGGCGGCCCAAGAGACCCAGTACTTC	TRBV20-1	TRBJ2-5	NA	NA
CASRHPGGSYTF	TGTGCCAGCAGACACCCCGGAGGTTCCTACACCTTC	TRBV12-3/TRBV12-4	TRBJ1-2	NA	NA
CASSPPPGFHSQPQHF	TGTGCCAGCAGTCCGCCCCCAGGGTTCCACAGTCAGCCCCAGCATTTT	TRBV28	TRBJ1-5	many	NA
CASSMLGKEETQYF	TGTGCCAGTAGTATGTTGGGCAAGGAAGAGACCCAGTACTTC	TRBV19	TRBJ2-5	many	NA
CASSYTYEGDYEQYF	TGTGCCAGCAGTTACACCTACGAGGGGGACTACGAGCAGTACTTC	TRBV6-5	TRBJ2-7	few	NA
CASTPGDYGYTF	TGTGCCAGCACCCCAGGGGACTATGGCTACACCTTC	TRBV28	TRBJ1-2	many	NA
CSAGNYRRDYEHYF	TGCAGTGCTGGAAACTACCGGAGGGACTACGAGCATTACTTC	TRBV20-1	TRBJ2-7	few	TRBD2
CASSSRAGTSATYEQYF	TGTGCCAGCAGCTCAAGGGCCGGGACTAGCGCCACCTACGAGCAGTACTTC	TRBV7-8	TRBJ2-7	NA	TRBD2
CASSVDTRAYEQYF	TGTGCCAGCAGTGTGGACACGCGTGCGTACGAGCAGTACTTC	TRBV25-1	TRBJ2-7	many	NA
CASRGQQNQPQHF	TGTGCCAGCAGGGGACAGCAAAATCAGCCCCAGCATTTT	TRBV6-1	TRBJ1-5	NA	TRBD1
CASSRFRPPGVSRPQHF	TGTGCCAGCAGTAGGTTCCGGCCCCCAGGTGTAAGTAGGCCCCAGCATTTT	TRBV6-4	TRBJ1-5	many	NA
CASSYGTSGPKETQYF	TGTGCCAGCAGTTACGGGACTAGCGGCCCGAAAGAGACCCAGTACTTC	TRBV7-8	TRBJ2-5	NA	TRBD2
CATSRPNRGRDEQYF	TGTGCCACCAGCAGACCCAACAGGGGGCGGGACGAGCAGTACTTC	TRBV15	TRBJ2-7	few	TRBD1
CSATGGDQPQHF	TGCAGTGCCACAGGGGGCGATCAGCCCCAGCATTTT	TRBV20-1	TRBJ1-5	many	TRBD1
CASSPGTSGRNTGELFF	TGTGCCAGCAGCCCAGGGACTAGCGGGCGGAACACCGGGGAGCTGTTTTTT	TRBV4-2	TRBJ2-2	NA	TRBD2
CASSPRGEDTEAFF	TGTGCCAGCTCGCCCAGGGGGGAGGACACTGAAGCTTTCTTT	TRBV18	TRBJ1-1	many	TRBD1
CASNSWTSGGRTDTQYF	TGCGCCAGCAACTCTTGGACTAGCGGGGGTCGCACAGATACGCAGTATTTT	TRBV5-1	TRBJ2-3	NA	TRBD2
CASSSRWDREVDTEAFF	TGTGCCAGCAGCTCCCGGTGGGACAGGGAAGTAGACACTGAAGCTTTCTTT	TRBV13	TRBJ1-1	NA	TRBD1
CASSSRAHTMNTEAFF	TGTGCCAGCAGTTCGCGGGCCCACACCATGAACACTGAAGCTTTCTTT	TRBV6-5	TRBJ1-1	few	NA
CASVGSGGGSWKTQYF	TGTGCCAGTGTTGGGTCGGGCGGGGGCTCGTGGAAGACCCAGTACTTC	TRBV28	TRBJ2-5	many	NA
CASSFSGDGGYTF	TGCGCCAGCAGCTTCTCCGGGGACGGGGGCTACACCTTC	TRBV5-1	TRBJ1-2	many	NA
CASSVTGREAFF	TGTGCCAGCAGCGTTACGGGTCGTGAAGCTTTCTTT	TRBV6-1	TRBJ1-1	many	NA
CASSITPRSYNSPLHF	TGTGCCAGCAGCATCACACCGCGCTCCTATAATTCACCCCTCCACTTT	TRBV11-2	TRBJ1-6	NA	NA
CASSLVGRGSSYEQYF	TGTGCCAGCAGCTTAGTCGGTCGGGGCAGCTCCTACGAGCAGTACTTC	TRBV11-2	TRBJ2-7	many	NA
CASSLGTGTAYEQYF	TGTGCTAGCAGCTTAGGAACCGGGACAGCCTACGAGCAGTACTTC	TRBV7-8	TRBJ2-7	NA	TRBD1
CASSPQGNSYGYTF	TGTGCCAGCAGCCCACAGGGGAACAGCTATGGCTACACCTTC	TRBV28	TRBJ1-2	NA	TRBD1